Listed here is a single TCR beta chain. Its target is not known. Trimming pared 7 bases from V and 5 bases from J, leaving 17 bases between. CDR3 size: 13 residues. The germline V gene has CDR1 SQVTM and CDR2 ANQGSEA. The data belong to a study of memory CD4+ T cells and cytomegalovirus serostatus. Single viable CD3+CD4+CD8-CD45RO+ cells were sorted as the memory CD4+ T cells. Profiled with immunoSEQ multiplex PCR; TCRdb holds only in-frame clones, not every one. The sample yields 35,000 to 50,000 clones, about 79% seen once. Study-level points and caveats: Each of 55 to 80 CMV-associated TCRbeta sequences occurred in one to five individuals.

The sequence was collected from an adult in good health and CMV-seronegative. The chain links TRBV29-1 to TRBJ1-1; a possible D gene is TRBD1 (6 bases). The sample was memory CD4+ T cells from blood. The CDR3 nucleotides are TGCAGCGCCACCGCCCAGGGGAGGACTGAAGCTTTCTTT. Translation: CSATAQGRTEAFF.